The rows below give T cell receptor beta chains drawn from one sample of a study of breast tumors, draining lymph nodes, adjacent tissues. TCRdb re-analysed the multiplex PCR reads in MiXCR, keeping a single row per CDR3 protein. The table records approximately 130,000 distinct CDR3 sequences, around 20% of them present only once. Sequencing used axillary lymph node tissue. These receptors were collected from a female donor with breast cancer. Some clones in this sample may be carry-over from other donors' samples. Both conserved end residues are part of each CDR3. D genes are given only for firm matches. Clone sizes are given selectively: once, few, many, or a class where the clone is expanded.

D	V	J	size	DNA	CDR3
TRBD2	TRBV10-1	TRBJ2-1	many	TGCGCCAGCAGTGATTTGCGGGAGGTCGATAATGAGCAGTTCTTC	CASSDLREVDNEQFF
NA	TRBV7-8	TRBJ2-3	NA	TGTGCCAGCAGCTCAACCACGACAGGCACAGATACGCAGTATTTT	CASSSTTTGTDTQYF
NA	TRBV2	TRBJ2-5	many	TGTGCCAGCAGTGAAGAGGAGACCCAGTACTTC	CASSEEETQYF
NA	TRBV2	TRBJ2-2	many	TGTGCCAGCGGGAGTGAAACCGGGGAGCTGTTTTTT	CASGSETGELFF
NA	TRBV28	TRBJ2-7	many	TGTGCCAGCAGACTGGGGGGAGTCTACGAGCAGTACTTC	CASRLGGVYEQYF
TRBD2	TRBV10-2	TRBJ2-2	many	TGCGCCAGCAGAGGACTAGCGGGGAACACCGGGGAGCTGTTTTTT	CASRGLAGNTGELFF
NA	TRBV27	TRBJ2-5	NA	TGTGCCAGCAGTTCCGGGACAAAAGTGCCCCAGTACTTC	CASSSGTKVPQYF
TRBD2	TRBV20-1	TRBJ2-7	many	TGCAGTGCCATCAAAGCGGGAGAGGTCGAGCAGTACTTC	CSAIKAGEVEQYF
TRBD2	TRBV7-8	TRBJ2-7	many	TGTGCCAGCAGCCCCCGGGCGGGAGGGGCCTACGAGCAGTACTTC	CASSPRAGGAYEQYF
NA	TRBV15	TRBJ2-1	many	TGTGCCACCAGCAGAGTCGATGGCTATGAGCAGTTCTTC	CATSRVDGYEQFF
NA	TRBV15	TRBJ2-3	many	TGTGCCACCAGCAGAGATCTGGGCCACACAGATACGCAGTATTTT	CATSRDLGHTDTQYF
TRBD1	TRBV6-1	TRBJ2-2	NA	TGTGCCAGCAGTGAAGCTGCGAGGGGTCTACAGGGGGTGAGCACCGGGGAGCTGTTTTTT	CASSEAARGLQGVSTGELFF
NA	TRBV14	TRBJ2-1	many	TGTGCCAGCAGCCAAGATGGCTACAATGAGCAGTTCTTC	CASSQDGYNEQFF
NA	TRBV18	TRBJ1-5	few	TGTGCCAGCTCCCTAAAGAGGACCCTACTCGATCAGCCCCAGCATTTT	CASSLKRTLLDQPQHF
TRBD2	TRBV5-6	TRBJ2-1	many	TGTGCCAGCAGCCCGGGGGGCGGACTAGCGGGATCCTACAATGAGCAGTTCTTC	CASSPGGGLAGSYNEQFF
NA	TRBV6-1	TRBJ2-3	NA	TGTGCCAGCAGTGAAGCGCGCAGGGGATATGGCATTACTAGCACAGATACGCAGTATTTT	CASSEARRGYGITSTDTQYF
NA	TRBV24-1	TRBJ2-1	many	TGTGCCACCAGTGAGTACAATGAGCAGTTCTTC	CATSEYNEQFF